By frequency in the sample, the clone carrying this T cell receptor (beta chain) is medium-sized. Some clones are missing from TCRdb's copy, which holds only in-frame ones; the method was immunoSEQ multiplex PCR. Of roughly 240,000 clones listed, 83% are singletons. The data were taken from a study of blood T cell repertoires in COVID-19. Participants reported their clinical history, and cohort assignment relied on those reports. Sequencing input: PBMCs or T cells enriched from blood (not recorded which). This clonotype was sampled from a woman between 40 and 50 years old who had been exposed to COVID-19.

This CDR3 reads CAWIQGPEAFF. The CDR3 DNA reads as TGTGCCTGGATCCAGGGGCCTGAAGCTTTCTTT. The V and J genes are TRBV30 and TRBJ1-1, with TRBD1 as a possible D gene (6 bases). V was shortened by 4 bases and J by 6 bases, with 9 bases between the two germline ends. From germline, CDR1 is GTSNPN and CDR2 SVGIG (reference sequence). This CDR3 spans 11 amino acids.